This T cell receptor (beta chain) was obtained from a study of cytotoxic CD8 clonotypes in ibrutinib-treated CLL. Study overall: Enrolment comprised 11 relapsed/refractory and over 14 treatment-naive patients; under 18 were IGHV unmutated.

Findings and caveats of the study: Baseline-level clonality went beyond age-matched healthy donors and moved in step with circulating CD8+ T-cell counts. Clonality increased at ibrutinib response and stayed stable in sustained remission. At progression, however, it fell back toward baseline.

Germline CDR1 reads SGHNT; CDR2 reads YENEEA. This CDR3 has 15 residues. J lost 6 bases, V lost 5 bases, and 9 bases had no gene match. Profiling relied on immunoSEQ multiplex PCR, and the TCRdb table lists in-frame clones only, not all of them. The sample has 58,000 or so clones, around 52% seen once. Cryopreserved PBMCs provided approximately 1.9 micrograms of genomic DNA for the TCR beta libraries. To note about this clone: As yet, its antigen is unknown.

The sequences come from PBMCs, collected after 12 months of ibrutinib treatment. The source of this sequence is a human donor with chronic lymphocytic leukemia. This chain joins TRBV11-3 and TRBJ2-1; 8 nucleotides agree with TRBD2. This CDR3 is CASSATGTRVNEQFF. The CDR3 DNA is TGTGCCAGCAGCGCAACCGGGACTAGGGTCAATGAGCAGTTCTTC. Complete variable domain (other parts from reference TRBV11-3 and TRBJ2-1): EAGVVQSPRYKIIEKKQPVAFWCNPISGHNTLYWYLQNLGQGPELLIRYENEEAVDDSQLPKDRFSAERLKGVDSTLKIQPAELGDSAVYLCASSATGTRVNEQFFGPGTRLTVL.